Here is one T cell receptor beta chain with its context. This sample was taken from a study of CD8 T cells in Susac syndrome. Study-wide context: Patients with Susac syndrome were therapy-naive, treated with corticosteroids, or treated with intravenous immunoglobulin alone when blood was collected.

With random hexamers, reverse transcription was performed on about 0.5 to 1 ug of RNA. TCRdb re-analysed the immunoSEQ multiplex PCR reads in MiXCR, keeping a single row per CDR3 protein. This table has tens of thousands of distinct CDR3 sequences, over 85% appearing once. Sequencing targeted TCR beta in blood CD8+ and CD4+ T cells. FACS enriched CD8+ TEMRA cells, while bulk CD8+ and CD4+ were negatively isolated. This TCR was recovered from a human donor with Susac syndrome. The sample consisted of CD8+ T cells from PBMCs.

The CDR3 DNA follows: TGTGCCAGCAGTTACTTAACGGGGGCCGGTGAGCAGTTCTTC. Translation gives CASSYLTGAGEQFF. This chain joins TRBV6-5 and TRBJ2-1; the D gene could be TRBD1 or TRBD2 (6 bases each). V shed 1 base and J shed 9 bases, with 13 bases lying between them. Per the germline V gene, CDR1 is MNHEY and CDR2 is SVGAGI. CDR3 size: 14 residues.